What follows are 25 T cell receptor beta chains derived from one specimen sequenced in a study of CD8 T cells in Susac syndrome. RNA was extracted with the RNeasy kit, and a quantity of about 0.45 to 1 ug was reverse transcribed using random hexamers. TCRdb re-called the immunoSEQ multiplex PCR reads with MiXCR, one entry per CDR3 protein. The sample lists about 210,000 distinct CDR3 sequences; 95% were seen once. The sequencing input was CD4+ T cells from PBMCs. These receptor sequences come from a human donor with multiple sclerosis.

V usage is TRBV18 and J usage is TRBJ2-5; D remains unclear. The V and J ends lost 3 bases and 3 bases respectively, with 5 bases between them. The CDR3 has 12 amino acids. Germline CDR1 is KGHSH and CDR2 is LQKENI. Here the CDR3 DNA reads TGTGCCAGCTCACCGAAGGAAGAGACCCAGTACTTC. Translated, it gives CASSPKEETQYF.

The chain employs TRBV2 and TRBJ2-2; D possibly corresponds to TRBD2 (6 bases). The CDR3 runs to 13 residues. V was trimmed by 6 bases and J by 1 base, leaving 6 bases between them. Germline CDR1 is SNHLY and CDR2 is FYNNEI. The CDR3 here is CASRRENTGELFF. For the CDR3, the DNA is TGTGCCAGCAGGCGGGAGAACACCGGGGAGCTGTTTTTT. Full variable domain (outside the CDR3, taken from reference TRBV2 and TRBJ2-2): EPEVTQTPSHQVTQMGQEVILRCVPISNHLYFYWYRQILGQKVEFLVSFYNNEISEKSEIFDDQFSVERPDGSNFTLKIRSTKLEDSAMYFCASRRENTGELFFGEGSRLTVL.

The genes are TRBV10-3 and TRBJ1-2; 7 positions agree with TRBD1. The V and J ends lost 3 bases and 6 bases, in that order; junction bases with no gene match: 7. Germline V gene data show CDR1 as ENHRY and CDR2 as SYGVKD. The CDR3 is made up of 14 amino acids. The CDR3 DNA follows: TGTGCCATCAGTGACCCAATACAGGGGAATGGCTACACCTTC. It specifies CAISDPIQGNGYTF.

The CDR3 region is CSASRESGDYSNQPQHF. The DNA for the CDR3 is TGCAGTGCTAGCAGGGAGTCAGGGGACTATAGTAATCAGCCCCAGCATTTT. The rearrangement links TRBV20-1 to TRBJ1-5; D is possibly TRBD1 (6 bases). The ends were cut back, 3 bases at V and 4 bases at J, with 22 bases in the middle. This CDR3 is built from 17 residues. Germline V gives CDR1 DFQATT, CDR2 SNEGSKA (reference sequence).

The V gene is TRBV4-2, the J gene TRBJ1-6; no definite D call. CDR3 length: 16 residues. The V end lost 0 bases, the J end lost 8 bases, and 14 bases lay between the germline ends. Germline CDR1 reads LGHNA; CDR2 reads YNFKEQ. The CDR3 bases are TGTGCCAGCAGCCAAGATAGAAGGGTTTCTCATTCACCCCTCCACTTT. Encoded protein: CASSQDRRVSHSPLHF.

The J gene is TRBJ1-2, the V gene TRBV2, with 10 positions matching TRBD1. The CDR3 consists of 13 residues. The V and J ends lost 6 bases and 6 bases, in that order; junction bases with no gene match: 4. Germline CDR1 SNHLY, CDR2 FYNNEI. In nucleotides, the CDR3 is TGTGCCAGCAGGGGGACAGGGGTGGATGGCTACACCTTC. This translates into CASRGTGVDGYTF.

The CDR3 DNA reads as TGCGCCAGCAGCTTGCTGACTAGCGGAGACGAGCAGTACTTC. Translating gives CASSLLTSGDEQYF. The V gene is TRBV5-1, the J gene TRBJ2-7, with 9 bases lining up with TRBD2. Per germline, CDR1 SGHRS and CDR2 YFSETQ. V lost 1 base and J lost 5; bases outside the gene matches: 4. The CDR3 spans 14 residues.

The CDR3: CASSQDIAVREQYF. The CDR3 DNA reads TGCGCCAGCAGCCAAGATATCGCGGTGAGGGAGCAGTACTTC. The genes are TRBV4-1 and TRBJ2-7; D gene uncertain. CDR3 size: 14 residues. V shed 0 bases and J shed 7 bases, with 13 bases lying between them. The germline V gene encodes CDR1 MGHRA and CDR2 YSYEKL.

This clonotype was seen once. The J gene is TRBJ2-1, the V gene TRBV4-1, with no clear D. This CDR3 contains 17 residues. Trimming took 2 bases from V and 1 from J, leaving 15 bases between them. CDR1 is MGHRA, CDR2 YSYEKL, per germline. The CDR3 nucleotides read TGCGCCAGCAGCCAATTACTGGAAGCTTCTTCCTACAATGAGCAGTTCTTC. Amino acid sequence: CASSQLLEASSYNEQFF.

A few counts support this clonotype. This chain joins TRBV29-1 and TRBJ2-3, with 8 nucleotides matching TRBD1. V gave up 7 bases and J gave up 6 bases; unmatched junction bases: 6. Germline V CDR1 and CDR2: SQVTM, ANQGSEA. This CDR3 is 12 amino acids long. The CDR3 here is CSATRQGDTQYF. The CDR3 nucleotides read TGCAGCGCCACTAGACAGGGGGATACGCAGTATTTT.

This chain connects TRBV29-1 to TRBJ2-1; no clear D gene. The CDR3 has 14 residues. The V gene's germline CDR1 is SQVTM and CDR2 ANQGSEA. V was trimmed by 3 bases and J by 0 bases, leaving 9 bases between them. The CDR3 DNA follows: TGCAGCGTTGAGAAAGGGATCTCCTACAATGAGCAGTTCTTC. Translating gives CSVEKGISYNEQFF.

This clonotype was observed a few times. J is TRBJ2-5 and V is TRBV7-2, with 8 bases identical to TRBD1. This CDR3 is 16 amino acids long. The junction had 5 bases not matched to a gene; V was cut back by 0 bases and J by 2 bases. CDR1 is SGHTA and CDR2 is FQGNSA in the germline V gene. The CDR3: CASSLARTGGQETQYF. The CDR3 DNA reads TGTGCCAGCAGCTTAGCCCGCACAGGGGGACAAGAGACCCAGTACTTC.

The CDR3 DNA reads as TGTGCCAGCAGCTTAGCGGCCCAGGCTAACTATGGCTACACCTTC. Protein product: CASSLAAQANYGYTF. This chain uses TRBV7-2 with TRBJ1-2; D remains ambiguous. The CDR3 consists of 15 residues. The V end lost 0 bases, the J end lost 0 bases, and 8 bases lay between the germline ends. Germline CDR1 and CDR2: SGHTA and FQGNSA.

CDR3 protein: CATSHLRAGYTF. DNA of the CDR3: TGTGCCACCAGCCACCTCAGGGCTGGCTACACCTTC. This rearrangement joins TRBV15 to TRBJ1-2; maybe TRBD1 (5 bases). V lost 5 bases, J lost 7 bases, and 11 bases lay in between. CDR1 is LNHNV, CDR2 YYDKDF, per germline (reference sequence). This CDR3 is built from 12 residues.

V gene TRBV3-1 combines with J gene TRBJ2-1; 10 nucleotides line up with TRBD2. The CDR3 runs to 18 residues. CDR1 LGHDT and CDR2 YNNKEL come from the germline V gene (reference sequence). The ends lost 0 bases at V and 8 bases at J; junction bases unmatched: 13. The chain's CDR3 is CASSQDPGLAFASDEQFF. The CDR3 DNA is TGTGCCAGCAGCCAAGATCCGGGACTAGCGTTCGCTAGCGATGAGCAGTTCTTC.

CDR3: CAISEDIPWDTEAFF. Here the CDR3 DNA reads TGTGCCATCAGTGAGGACATCCCGTGGGACACTGAAGCTTTCTTT. J is TRBJ1-1 and V is TRBV10-3; unclear D gene. The length of the CDR3 is 15 residues. CDR1 ENHRY and CDR2 SYGVKD come from the germline V gene. V was shortened by 2 bases and J by 3 bases, with 13 bases between the two germline ends.

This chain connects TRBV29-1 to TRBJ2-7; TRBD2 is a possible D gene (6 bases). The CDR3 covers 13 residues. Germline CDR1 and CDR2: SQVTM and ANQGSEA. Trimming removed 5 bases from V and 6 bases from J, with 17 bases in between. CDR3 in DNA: TGCAGCGTTACCCTGGGGGGTCTTGTCGAGCAGTACTTC. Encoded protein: CSVTLGGLVEQYF.

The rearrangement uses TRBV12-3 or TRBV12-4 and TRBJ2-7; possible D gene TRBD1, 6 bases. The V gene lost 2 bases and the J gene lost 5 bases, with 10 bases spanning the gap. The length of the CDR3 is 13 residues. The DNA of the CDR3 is TGTGCCAGCAGTTTAACAGGGAACAACGAGCAGTACTTC. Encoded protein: CASSLTGNNEQYF.

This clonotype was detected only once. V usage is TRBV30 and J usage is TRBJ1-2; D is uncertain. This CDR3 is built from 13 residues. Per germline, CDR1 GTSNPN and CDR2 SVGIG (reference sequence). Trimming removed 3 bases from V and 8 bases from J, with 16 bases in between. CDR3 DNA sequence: TGTGCCTGGAGCATTCGCCGATCGGTGGGCTACACCTTC. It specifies CAWSIRRSVGYTF.

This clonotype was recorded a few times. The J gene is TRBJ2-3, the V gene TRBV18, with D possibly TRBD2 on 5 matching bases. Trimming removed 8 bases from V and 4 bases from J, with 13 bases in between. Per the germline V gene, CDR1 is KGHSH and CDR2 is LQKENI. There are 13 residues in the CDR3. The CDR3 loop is CASRDSLADTQYF. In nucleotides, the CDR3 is TGTGCCAGCCGGGATTCCTTGGCAGATACGCAGTATTTT.

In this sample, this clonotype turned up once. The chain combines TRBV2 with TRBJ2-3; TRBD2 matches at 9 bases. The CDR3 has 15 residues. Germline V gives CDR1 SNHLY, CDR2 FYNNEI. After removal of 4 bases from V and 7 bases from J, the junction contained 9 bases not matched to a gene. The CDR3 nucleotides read TGTGCCAGCAGTGGAGTTCTAGCGGGAATGTATACGCAGTATTTT. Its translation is CASSGVLAGMYTQYF.

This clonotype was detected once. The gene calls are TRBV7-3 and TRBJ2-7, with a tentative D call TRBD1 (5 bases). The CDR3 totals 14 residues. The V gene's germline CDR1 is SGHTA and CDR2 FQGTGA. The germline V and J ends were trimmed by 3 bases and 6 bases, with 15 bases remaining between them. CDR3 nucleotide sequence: TGTGCCAGCAGCTTCCCAGGGCCAGGCGGCGAGCAGTACTTC. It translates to CASSFPGPGGEQYF.

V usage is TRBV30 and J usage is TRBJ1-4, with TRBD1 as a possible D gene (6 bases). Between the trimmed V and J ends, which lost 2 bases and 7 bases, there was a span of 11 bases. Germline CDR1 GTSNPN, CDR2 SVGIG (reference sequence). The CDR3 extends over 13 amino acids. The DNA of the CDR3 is TGTGCCTGGAGTTGGAGGGGGTCTGAAAAACTGTTTTTT. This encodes CAWSWRGSEKLFF.

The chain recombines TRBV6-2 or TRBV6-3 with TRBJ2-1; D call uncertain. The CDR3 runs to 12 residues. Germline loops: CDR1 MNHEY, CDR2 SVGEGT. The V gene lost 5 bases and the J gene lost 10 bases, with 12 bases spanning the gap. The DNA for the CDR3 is TGTGCCAGCAGTCCGGGCCTCTGGGAGCAGTTCTTC. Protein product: CASSPGLWEQFF.

This CDR3 is CASSSTGRRGEKLFF. CDR3 DNA: TGTGCCAGCAGTTCGACAGGGAGACGAGGAGAAAAACTGTTTTTT. V and J are TRBV27 and TRBJ1-4; 7 bases match TRBD1. CDR1 is MNHEY, CDR2 SMNVEV, per germline (reference sequence). This CDR3 has 15 amino acids. The ends lost 4 bases at V and 8 bases at J; junction bases unmatched: 10.